The clone carrying this T cell receptor beta chain was counted many times. Its antigen is not known. This specimen belongs to a study of regulatory T cells in long-lasting Graves disease. As to time point: newly diagnosed GD, antithyroid drugs for less than 3 months. The TCR library was made from RNA extracted from PBMCs. iRepertoire HTBI primers and Arm-PCR of CDR3 regions built TCR beta libraries. TCRdb analysed the multiplex PCR reads with MiXCR anew, one entry per CDR3 protein. The data show approximately 460,000 distinct CDR3 sequences, about a sixth seen once. General observations from the study: The sample size was small, and this may have reduced accuracy.

Trimming cost V 1 base and J 4 bases, with 7 bases left between them. The CDR3 totals 14 residues. The V gene's germline CDR1 is SNHLY and CDR2 FYNNEI. Separately, the same data were catalogued under a study of T cells in Graves' hyperthyroidism and ophthalmopathy.

Sequenced material: peripheral blood mononuclear cells (PBMCs), taken at new diagnosis, from a patient treated with antithyroid drugs. This chain links TRBV2 with TRBJ1-4; weak D call: TRBD1 (6 bases). This sequence was found in a woman aged 25 to 39 with Graves disease. The CDR3 nucleotides read TGTGCCAGCAGTGAAGGCAGGGGTAATGAAAAACTGTTTTTT. Protein product: CASSEGRGNEKLFF.